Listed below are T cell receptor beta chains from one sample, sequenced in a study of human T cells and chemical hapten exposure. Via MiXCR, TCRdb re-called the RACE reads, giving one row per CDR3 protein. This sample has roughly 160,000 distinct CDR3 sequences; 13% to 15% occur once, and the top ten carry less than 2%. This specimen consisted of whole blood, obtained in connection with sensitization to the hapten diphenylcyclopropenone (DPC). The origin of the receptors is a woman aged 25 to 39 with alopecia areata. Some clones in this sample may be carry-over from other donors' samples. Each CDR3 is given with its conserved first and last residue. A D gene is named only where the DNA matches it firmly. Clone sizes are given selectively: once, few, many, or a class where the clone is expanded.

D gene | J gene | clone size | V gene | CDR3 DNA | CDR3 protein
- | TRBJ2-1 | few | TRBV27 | TGTGCCAGCAGTTTAAAAAGTTTTTCCCACAATGAGCAGTTCTTC | CASSLKSFSHNEQFF
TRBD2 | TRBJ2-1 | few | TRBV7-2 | TGTGCCAGCAGCTTAGGACTAGCGGTGGATGAGCAGTTCTTC | CASSLGLAVDEQFF
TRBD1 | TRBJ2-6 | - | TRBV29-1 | TGCAGCGCATGGGGACAGGGTTTTTCTGGGGCCAACGTCCTGACTTTC | CSAWGQGFSGANVLTF
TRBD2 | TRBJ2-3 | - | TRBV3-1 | TGTGCCAGCAGCCAAGATAGCGGGGCAGATACGCAGTATTTT | CASSQDSGADTQYF
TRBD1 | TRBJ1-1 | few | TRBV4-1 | TGCGCCAGCAGCCCCCCAGGGGGGAACACTGAAGCTTTCTTT | CASSPPGGNTEAFF
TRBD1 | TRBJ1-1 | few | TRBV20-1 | TGCAGTGCTTCCCGGACAGGGGAAGCTTTCTTT | CSASRTGEAFF
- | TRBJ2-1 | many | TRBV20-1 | TGCAGTGCTAGAGATCTCAGATACAATGAGCAGTTCTTC | CSARDLRYNEQFF
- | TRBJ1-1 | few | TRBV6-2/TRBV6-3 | TGTGCCAGCAGTTACTCAGCAGAGACAGCGAACACTGAAGCTTTCTTT | CASSYSAETANTEAFF
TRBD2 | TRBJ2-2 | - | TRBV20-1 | TGCAGTGCTAGACACCCGACTAGCGGGGCGAACACCGGGGAGCTGTTTTTT | CSARHPTSGANTGELFF
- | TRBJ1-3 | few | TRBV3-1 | TGTGCCAGCAGCCAAGATTGGGCTGATGGAAACACCATATATTTT | CASSQDWADGNTIYF
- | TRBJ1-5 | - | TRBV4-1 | TGCGCCAGCAGCCAAGATCCCGTTAATCAGCCCCAGCATTTT | CASSQDPVNQPQHF
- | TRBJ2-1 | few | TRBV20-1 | TGCAGTGCTAGCAGCCTAGGGAATGAGCAGTTCTTC | CSASSLGNEQFF
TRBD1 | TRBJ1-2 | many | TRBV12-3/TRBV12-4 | TGTGCCAGCAGTTCCGGGACAGGGGGCTGGTATGGCTACACCTTC | CASSSGTGGWYGYTF
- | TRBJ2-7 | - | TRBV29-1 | TGCAGCGTTGCTTTAGCCCGGCAGGCTTCCTACGAGCAGTACTTC | CSVALARQASYEQYF
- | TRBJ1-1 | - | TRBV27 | TGTGCCAGCAGTTTTTCAGAGGTTGGTACTGAAGCTTTCTTT | CASSFSEVGTEAFF
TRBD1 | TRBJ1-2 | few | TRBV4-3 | TGCGCCAGCAGCCAAGGAGACAGGGACTATGGCTACACCTTC | CASSQGDRDYGYTF
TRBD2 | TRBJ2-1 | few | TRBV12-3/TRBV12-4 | TGTGCCAGCAGCCCTATAGCGGGAGGCCCGCTTCAGTTCTTC | CASSPIAGGPLQFF
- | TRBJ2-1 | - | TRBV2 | TGTGCCAGCAGCCCTTCAGGACCTATCATGGGGAATGAGCAGTTCTTC | CASSPSGPIMGNEQFF
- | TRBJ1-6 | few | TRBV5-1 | TGCGCCAGCAGCTTGGAGTTTAGGAGCTCCTATAATTCACCCCTCCACTTT | CASSLEFRSSYNSPLHF
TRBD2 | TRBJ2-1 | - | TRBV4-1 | TGCGCCAGCAGCCAAGAATGGAGCGGGAGGGCCACGTTCTTC | CASSQEWSGRATFF
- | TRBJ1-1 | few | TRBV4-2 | TGTGCCAGCAGCCAAGTTGGGAGGGTTCGGAGCACTGAAGCTTTCTTT | CASSQVGRVRSTEAFF
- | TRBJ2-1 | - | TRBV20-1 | TGCAGTGCGAAGGCCGGGACCGCAACCTACAATGAGCAGTTCTTC | CSAKAGTATYNEQFF
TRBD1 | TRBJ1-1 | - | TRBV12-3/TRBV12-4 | TGTGCCAGCATCCTAGACAGGGGCACTGAAGCTTTCTTT | CASILDRGTEAFF
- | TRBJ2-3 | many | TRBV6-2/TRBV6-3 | TGTGCCAGCAGTTCAAGAGTTGCAGATACGCAGTATTTT | CASSSRVADTQYF
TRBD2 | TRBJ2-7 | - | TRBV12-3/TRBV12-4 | TGTGCCAGCAGTTTATATGTGGGCGGGGGCGAGCAGTACTTC | CASSLYVGGGEQYF
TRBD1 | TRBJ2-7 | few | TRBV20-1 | TGCAGTGCTCCGGGACAGGGGGCCTACGAGCAGTACTTC | CSAPGQGAYEQYF
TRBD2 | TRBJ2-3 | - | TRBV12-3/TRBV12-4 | TGTGCCAGCAGACGGGACTACTCTCTCGCTAGCACAGATACGCAGTATTTT | CASRRDYSLASTDTQYF
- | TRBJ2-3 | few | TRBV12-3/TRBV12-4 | TGTGCCAGCAGCCATCTTGACAGCACAGATACGCAGTATTTT | CASSHLDSTDTQYF
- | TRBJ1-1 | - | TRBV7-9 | TGTGCCAGCAGCCCCCCCAACACTGAAGCTTTCTTT | CASSPPNTEAFF
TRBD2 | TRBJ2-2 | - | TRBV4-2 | TGTGCCAGCACCCAGAGGACTAGCGGGAACACCGGGGAGCTGTTTTTT | CASTQRTSGNTGELFF
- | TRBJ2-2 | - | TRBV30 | TGTGCCTGGAGTGTAGGGACTTCCAGCCAGATCACCGGGGAGCTGTTTTTT | CAWSVGTSSQITGELFF
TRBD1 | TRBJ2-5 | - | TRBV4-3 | TGCGCCAGCAGCCCCCGAACCACAGGGGCAGAGACCCAGTACTTC | CASSPRTTGAETQYF
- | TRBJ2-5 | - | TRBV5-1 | TGCGCCAGCAGCTGGACCGGGGCGGAGACCCAGTACTTC | CASSWTGAETQYF
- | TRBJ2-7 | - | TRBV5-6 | TGTGCCAGCAGCACTTCCGGGATGTCTTACGAGCAGTACTTC | CASSTSGMSYEQYF
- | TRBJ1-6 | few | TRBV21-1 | TGTGCCAGCAGCAAATCACAGTCCTATAATTCACCCCTCCACTTT | CASSKSQSYNSPLHF
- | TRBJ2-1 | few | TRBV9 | TGTGCCAGCAGCCGACCGGGGGAAAGCTACAATGAGCAGTTCTTC | CASSRPGESYNEQFF
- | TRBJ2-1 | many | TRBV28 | TGTGCCAGCAGTTCCCCCTTTGCCAGCGCCCAAAGCGACAATGAGCAGTTCTTC | CASSSPFASAQSDNEQFF
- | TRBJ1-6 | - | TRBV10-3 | TGTGCCATCAGCGAGGGACTTTTGAGCTCCTATAATTCACCCCTCCACTTT | CAISEGLLSSYNSPLHF
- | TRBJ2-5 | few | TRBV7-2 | TGTGCCAGCAGCTTAGCAGGGACGGACCAAGAGACCCAGTACTTC | CASSLAGTDQETQYF
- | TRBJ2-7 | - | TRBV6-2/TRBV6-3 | TGTGCCAGCAGGCCGGCGGACGCAGCCTACGAGCAGTACTTC | CASRPADAAYEQYF
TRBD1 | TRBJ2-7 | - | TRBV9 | TGTGCCAGCAGCCCCAGGGGCCTGACAGGGGGCGAGCAGTACTTC | CASSPRGLTGGEQYF
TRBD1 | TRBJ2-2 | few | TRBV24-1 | TGTGCCACCAGTGAAATACGACAGGGCGACACCGGGGAGCTGTTTTTT | CATSEIRQGDTGELFF
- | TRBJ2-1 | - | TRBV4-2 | TGTGCCAGCAGCCAAGATAAGGGAAGGGAGCAGTTCTTC | CASSQDKGREQFF
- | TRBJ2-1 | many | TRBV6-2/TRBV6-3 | TGTGCCACCTCAAAACCCTTAGTTGGTGAGCAGTTCTTC | CATSKPLVGEQFF
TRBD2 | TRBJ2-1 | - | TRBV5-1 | TGCGCCAGCAGCTTGGAAGGGGCTAGCGGGAACCCAAAAAACAATGAGCAGTTCTTC | CASSLEGASGNPKNNEQFF
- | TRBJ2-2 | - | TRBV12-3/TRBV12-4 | TGTGCCAGTCAGTTTATGGCGGATACCGGGGAGCTGTTTTTT | CASQFMADTGELFF
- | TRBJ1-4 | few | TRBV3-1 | TGTGCCAGCAGCCAAGACTGGACATCTGAAAAACTGTTTTTT | CASSQDWTSEKLFF